This T cell receptor (beta chain) came from a study of blood T cell repertoires in COVID-19. Looking at the study overall: The analysed material was cDNA or gDNA that came from T cells, B-cell-depleted T cells, or PBMCs.

Patients of the Seattle cohort, enrolled during active infection, were followed longitudinally. V lost 5 bases and J lost 3, with 20 bases in between. The CDR3 totals 17 residues. The germline CDR1 and CDR2 sequences are SGHAT and FQNNGV. In the authors' methods: Amplified reference gene primers provided the basis for estimating nucleated cell counts. TCRdb keeps only in-frame clones here, not all; method: immunoSEQ multiplex PCR. The V and J calls and clone size were taken over from that table, and D and trimming were inferred from the DNA. The sample contains approximately 460,000 clones, 89% of which appear only once.

The V and J genes are TRBV11-2 and TRBJ2-1; D might be TRBD1 (6 bases). Source material: peripheral blood. The clonotype comes from a man aged 18 to 29 with COVID-19, enrolled during active disease. The CDR3 sequence is CASSPRRRGSGYNEQFF. CDR3 bases: TGTGCCAGCAGCCCACGCCGCAGGGGTTCGGGCTACAATGAGCAGTTCTTC.